The 23 T cell receptor beta chains given below trace back to one sample, sequenced in a study of CD8+ T cells in alopecia areata. cDNA prepared by RNA extraction and subsequent reverse transcription served as the template for sequencing. Measured with immunoSEQ multiplex PCR; TCRdb has only the in-frame clones, and not every one. Counted here are roughly 250,000 clones, under 70% occurring once; the ten biggest clones make up more than 0.95%. The sample consisted of CD4+ T cells sorted from blood, taken at week 0. These receptors all come from a human donor with alopecia areata.

This rearrangement joins TRBV13 to TRBJ2-1; D is possibly TRBD2 (5 bases). There are 13 residues in the CDR3. Trimming took 5 bases from V and 7 from J, leaving 12 bases between them. Germline CDR1 is PRHDT and CDR2 is FYEKMQ (reference sequence). The CDR3 sequence is CASSPRGRNEQFF. The CDR3, as DNA: TGTGCCAGCAGCCCTCGAGGGAGAAATGAGCAGTTCTTC.

The rearrangement links TRBV29-1 to TRBJ2-7; possibly TRBD1 or TRBD2 for D (6 bases each). This CDR3 has 13 amino acids. The germline V gene encodes CDR1 SQVTM and CDR2 ANQGSEA. V dropped 3 bases and J dropped 6 bases, with 15 bases sitting between them. CDR3 loop: CSVEGQGTREQYF. In DNA, the CDR3 is TGCAGCGTTGAGGGGCAGGGGACTCGCGAGCAGTACTTC.

A word on this clone: The same CDR3 can be traced to other DNA sequences in this sample. The gene calls are TRBV9 and TRBJ1-6; 9 nucleotides line up with TRBD1. Trimming cost V 0 bases and J 7 bases; bases outside gene matches: 2. Germline-derived CDR1 and CDR2 are SGDLS and YYNGEE. The CDR3 runs 15 residues. The CDR3 sequence: CASSVEGTGNSPLHF. DNA for the CDR3: TGTGCCAGCAGCGTAGAGGGGACAGGGAATTCACCCCTCCACTTT.

The chain couples TRBV10-3 to TRBJ1-4; D uncertain. Trimming cost V 4 bases and J 5 bases, with 14 bases left between them. This CDR3 has 15 amino acids. CDR1 is ENHRY, CDR2 SYGVKD, per germline. The CDR3 sequence: CAISARKGFNEKLFF. The CDR3 coding sequence is TGTGCCATCAGTGCACGAAAGGGTTTCAATGAAAAACTGTTTTTT.

V and J are TRBV29-1 and TRBJ2-5; D may correspond to TRBD1 or TRBD2 (5 bases each). With 3 bases removed from V and 7 bases from J, the gap between germline ends came to 9 bases. From germline, CDR1 is SQVTM and CDR2 ANQGSEA. The CDR3 is 11 amino acids. The CDR3 region has the DNA TGCAGCGTTGATAGGGGAGCGACCCAGTACTTC. It codes for CSVDRGATQYF.

As to this clone: One junction end disagrees with the germline gene, perhaps due to a read error. V usage is TRBV30 and J usage is TRBJ1-6; D ambiguous. CDR3 size: 14 residues. Germline V gene sequence: CDR1 GTSNPN, CDR2 SVGIG (reference sequence). The CDR3 is CAWSSRSFNSPLHF. The DNA of the CDR3 is TGTGCCTGGAGTAGTAGGTCCTTTAATTCACCCCTCCACTTT.

The chain combines TRBV14 with TRBJ2-6; D is ambiguous. Germline V lookup: CDR1 SGHDN, CDR2 FVKESK. V was pared by 3 bases and J by 1 base, with 4 bases between. The CDR3 consists of 14 residues. CDR3 residues: CASSQSSGANVLTF. The CDR3 nucleotides read TGTGCCAGCAGCCAGAGTTCTGGGGCCAACGTCCTGACTTTC.

The chain employs TRBV30 and TRBJ1-2, with D unclear. Trimming shortened V by 3 bases and J by 13 bases, and 12 bases separated the two germline ends. Germline-derived CDR1 and CDR2 are GTSNPN and SVGIG (reference sequence). The CDR3 extends over 10 amino acids. Written as DNA, the CDR3 is TGTGCCTGGAGGACGGCCAAGGCCACCTTC. Translating gives CAWRTAKATF.

The chain joins TRBV2 to TRBJ1-3; TRBD1 matches 7 bases. The CDR3 runs 13 residues. The ends lost 5 bases at V and 7 bases at J; junction bases unmatched: 5. Germline CDR1 is SNHLY and CDR2 is FYNNEI. CDR3 bases: TGTGCCAGCAGTCCAGACAGGGAGAACACCATATATTTT. Translating it yields CASSPDRENTIYF.

The chain links TRBV6-5 to TRBJ2-7; the D gene is possibly TRBD1 (7 bases). V lost 5 bases, J lost 3 bases, and 17 bases lay in between. The V gene's germline CDR1 is MNHEY and CDR2 SVGAGI. This CDR3 has 15 amino acids. This chain's CDR3 is CASSPTGAEGYEQYF. The DNA of the CDR3 is TGTGCCAGCAGTCCCACAGGGGCGGAGGGCTACGAGCAGTACTTC.

The gene calls are TRBV5-6 and TRBJ2-1; D is possibly TRBD1 (6 bases). Germline assignment: CDR1 SGHDT and CDR2 YYEEEE. This CDR3 is built from 15 residues. V was shortened by 0 bases and J by 7 bases, with 14 bases between the two germline ends. CDR3 in DNA: TGTGCCAGCAGCTTGGCCCAGGGGATTGATAATGAGCAGTTCTTC. Protein product: CASSLAQGIDNEQFF.

The chain has TRBV6-5 and TRBJ2-5; 8 nucleotides align to TRBD2. The junction had 5 bases not matched to a gene; V was cut back by 7 bases and J by 1 base. This CDR3 has 14 amino acids. Germline-derived CDR1 and CDR2 are MNHEY and SVGAGI. CDR3 bases: TGTGCCAGCACCGAGACTAGCGCCCAAGAGACCCAGTACTTC. It codes for CASTETSAQETQYF.

The V gene is TRBV7-9, the J gene TRBJ2-6; 10 positions match TRBD1. The CDR3 totals 18 residues. J gave up 1 base and V 10 bases, and 13 bases lay outside the gene matches. Looked up from germline, CDR1 is SEHNR and CDR2 is FQNEAQ (reference sequence). CDR3 sequence: CANHRDRGYGSGANVLTF. The CDR3 DNA reads TGTGCCAACCACCGGGACAGGGGATATGGGTCTGGGGCCAACGTCCTGACTTTC. Full variable domain (outside the CDR3, taken from reference TRBV7-9 and TRBJ2-6): DTGVSQNPRHKITKRGQNVTFRCDPISEHNRLYWYRQTLGQGPEFLTYFQNEAQLEKSRLLSDRFSAERPKGSFSTLEIQRTEQGDSAMYLCANHRDRGYGSGANVLTFGAGSRLTVL.

This clone was seen just once. The V gene is TRBV5-1, the J gene TRBJ2-7, with 9 bases matching TRBD2. In germline, CDR1 is SGHRS, CDR2 YFSETQ. The CDR3 is 16 amino acids. V gave up 4 bases and J gave up 0 bases; unmatched junction bases: 8. The CDR3 region has the DNA TGCGCCAGCAGCGTCCCTAGCGGGGCTTCCTCCTACGAGCAGTACTTC. Its protein is CASSVPSGASSYEQYF.

This chain connects TRBV15 to TRBJ1-4, with 7 bases that match TRBD1. This CDR3 has 16 amino acids. With V trimmed by 5 bases and J by 4 bases, 10 bases remained unmatched. Germline lookup yields CDR1 LNHNV and CDR2 YYDKDF (reference sequence). CDR3 coding DNA: TGTGCCACCAGCGTACAGGCGGGACAGCTTAATGAAAAACTGTTTTTT. It is translated as CATSVQAGQLNEKLFF.

V and J are TRBV6-1 and TRBJ2-1; the match to TRBD1 covers 11 bases. CDR1 and CDR2 from the germline V gene are MNHNS and SASEGT. The CDR3 covers 12 residues. J gave up 7 bases and V 10 bases, and 3 bases lay outside the gene matches. Here the CDR3 reads CATGTGGNEQFF. Here the CDR3 DNA reads TGTGCCACCGGGACAGGGGGAAATGAGCAGTTCTTC.

V is TRBV30 and J is TRBJ1-1, with D perhaps matching TRBD1 (6 bases). The CDR3 sequence is 14 residues long. Germline V gene sequence: CDR1 GTSNPN, CDR2 SVGIG (reference sequence). Trimming left V 3 bases short and J 0 bases short, with 11 bases between. CDR3 nucleotides: TGTGCCTGGAGATCACAGGGCCTGAACACTGAAGCTTTCTTT. Its translation is CAWRSQGLNTEAFF.

This clone was picked up a small number of times. This chain connects TRBV5-6 to TRBJ2-1; D unclear. Per germline, CDR1 SGHDT and CDR2 YYEEEE. V gave up 4 bases and J gave up 8 bases, with 7 bases separating them. The CDR3 extends over 11 amino acids. The CDR3 region has the DNA TGTGCCAGCAGCCGACTCGATGAGCAGTTCTTC. Translating it yields CASSRLDEQFF.

V gene TRBV5-1 combines with J gene TRBJ2-2; TRBD2 matches 10 bases. This CDR3 spans 15 amino acids. V trimming: 1 base; J trimming: 4 bases; junction bases outside the gene matches: 1. Germline V CDR1 and CDR2: SGHRS, YFSETQ. The CDR3 here is CASSLPSGGTGELFF. CDR3 nucleotide sequence: TGCGCCAGCAGCTTGCCTAGCGGGGGCACCGGGGAGCTGTTTTTT.

V is TRBV5-1 and J is TRBJ2-3; TRBD2 might be the D (6 bases). CDR1 is SGHRS, CDR2 YFSETQ, per germline. This CDR3 has 17 residues. The V end was cut by 0 bases, the J end by 1 base, with 15 bases between. This chain's CDR3 is CASSLVGAGSGTDTQYF. Written as DNA, the CDR3 is TGCGCCAGCAGCTTGGTCGGTGCGGGGTCGGGCACAGATACGCAGTATTTT.

Concerning this clone itself: An end of the junction differs from the germline gene, which may be a read error. The CDR3 sequence is CASSLGLSGTQYF. The CDR3 DNA sequence: TGTGCTAGCAGCTTAGGACTATCCGGGACCCAGTACTTC. V usage is TRBV7-7 and J usage is TRBJ2-5; maybe TRBD2 (6 bases). The CDR3 loop spans 13 amino acids. Germline values: CDR1 SSHAT, CDR2 FNYEAQ (reference sequence).

This clone was observed a handful of times. V gene TRBV29-1 combines with J gene TRBJ1-1, with unresolved D. This CDR3 has 12 amino acids. Deletions cut 3 bases from V and 1 base from J, with 6 bases between. Germline assignment: CDR1 SQVTM and CDR2 ANQGSEA. The CDR3 sequence is CSVDGQNTEAFF. Written as DNA, the CDR3 is TGCAGCGTTGATGGCCAGAACACTGAAGCTTTCTTT.

V is TRBV29-1 and J is TRBJ2-3; no firm D call. V was shortened by 4 bases and J by 6 bases, with 8 bases between the two germline ends. The CDR3 totals 11 residues. Germline lookup yields CDR1 SQVTM and CDR2 ANQGSEA. CDR3 sequence reads: CSVAPLDTQYF. The CDR3 DNA reads TGCAGCGTTGCCCCGCTCGATACGCAGTATTTT.